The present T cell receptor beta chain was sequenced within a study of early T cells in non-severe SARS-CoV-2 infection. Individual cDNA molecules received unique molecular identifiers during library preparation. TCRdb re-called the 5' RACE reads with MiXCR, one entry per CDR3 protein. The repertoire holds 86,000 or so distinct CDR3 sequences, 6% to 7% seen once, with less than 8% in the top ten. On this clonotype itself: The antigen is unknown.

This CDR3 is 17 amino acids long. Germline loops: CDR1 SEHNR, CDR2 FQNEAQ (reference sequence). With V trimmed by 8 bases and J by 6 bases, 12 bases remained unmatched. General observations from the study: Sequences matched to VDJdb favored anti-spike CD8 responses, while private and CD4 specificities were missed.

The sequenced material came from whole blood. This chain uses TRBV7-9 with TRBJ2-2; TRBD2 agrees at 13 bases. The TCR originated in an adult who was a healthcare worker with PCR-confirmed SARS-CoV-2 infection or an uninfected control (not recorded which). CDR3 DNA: TGTGCCAGCGGCTACGGGACTAGCGGGGAGAAAGCCGGGGAGCTGTTTTTT. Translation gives CASGYGTSGEKAGELFF.